The clone carrying this T cell receptor (beta chain) has a count of ten or more. What it binds is unknown. This CDR3 contains 14 residues. V was clipped by 6 bases and J by 0 bases, with 12 bases between them. Germline assignment: CDR1 MDHEN and CDR2 SYDVKM. The data were obtained in a study of regulatory T cells in long-lasting Graves disease. HTBI primers from iRepertoire and Arm-PCR of CDR3 regions yielded the TCR beta libraries. TCRdb recomputed calls from the multiplex PCR reads with MiXCR, one row per CDR3 protein. The table lists some 330,000 distinct CDR3 sequences, more than 20% of them singletons. Findings of the study overall: For persistent Graves' patients, TCR diversity was lower than for newly diagnosed ones.

Time point given: persistent/refractory GD, antithyroid drugs over 5 years with positive TRAb. The TCR library used RNA extracted from PBMCs. V usage is TRBV28 and J usage is TRBJ2-7, with a possible D match to TRBD1 (6 bases). The clonotype was recovered from a woman aged 40 to 49 with Graves disease. Sample: peripheral blood mononuclear cells (PBMCs), taken when the disease was refractory, from a patient treated with antithyroid drugs. The CDR3 region has the DNA TGTGCCAGCAGCTTGACAGGACCCTCCTACGAGCAGTACTTC. Residues: CASSLTGPSYEQYF.